This entry concerns a single TCR beta chain. Its antigen is not identified. 5'RACE template switching produced TCR cDNA carrying a universal primer site and UMIs. TCRdb redid the calling of the 5' RACE reads with MiXCR, one entry per CDR3 protein. This repertoire shows under 600,000 distinct CDR3 sequences, 21% found once; its top ten account for about 16%. This entry is derived from a study of T cells after yellow fever vaccination. Study at large: Preparation of the low-cell-number fractions used SMART-Seq v4 Ultra Low Input.

Germline V CDR1 and CDR2: DFQATT, SNEGSKA (reference sequence). V lost 6 bases to trimming and J lost 9 bases, with 14 bases between them. The CDR3 has 11 amino acids. General study results and limits: Sorted repertoires could include abundant contaminating clonotypes from bulk cells. Re-detected after boosting: most primary clones, about 96% of CD4 and roughly 88% of CD8.

The sequencing used PBMCs, collected less than 25 days after the first yellow fever vaccination. The chain joins TRBV20-1 to TRBJ2-5, with D perhaps TRBD2 (6 bases). The source is a man between 18 and 29 years old who received the YFV17D yellow fever vaccine. The CDR3 bases are TGCAGTGCGGGGGGAGTTGGGTCCCAGTACTTC. Its protein is CSAGGVGSQYF.